This section outlines one T cell receptor beta chain sequence together with its context. The source of the sample is a study of Ad26.COV2.S vaccination and SARS-CoV-2 variants. Study at large: COV1001, an Ad26.COV2.S trial, supplied this vaccine-arm donor. Recipients of Ad26.COV2.S got it intramuscularly, once or twice 56 days apart.

Documented treatment: 15 to 20 received Ad26.COV2.S at low or high dose, single or two shots; about 5 received placebo; per-sample allocation not given. Material that was analyzed had been drawn on day 63 after the first vaccine or placebo injection. With V trimmed by 0 bases and J by 0 bases, 6 bases remained unmatched. Per germline, CDR1 SEHNR and CDR2 FQNEAQ (reference sequence). CDR3 length: 18 residues. Profiling relied on immunoSEQ multiplex PCR, and the TCRdb table lists in-frame clones only, not all of them. This sample yields 380,000 or so clones, of which about 83% are seen a single time; roughly 7.4% belongs to the top ten.

The source is a person between 18 and 59 years old who received the Ad26.COV2.S COVID-19 vaccine or a placebo. Sequences were derived from peripheral blood, sampled in a trial of Ad26.COV2.S vaccine versus placebo. V gene TRBV7-9 combines with J gene TRBJ1-2; 11 positions agree with TRBD1. The CDR3 region is CASSLAGTGGSANYGYTF. The CDR3 region has the DNA TGTGCCAGCAGCTTAGCGGGGACAGGGGGATCAGCTAACTATGGCTACACCTTC.